This TCR beta chain was sequenced for a study of T cell responses to AZD1222 COVID-19 vaccine. Profiling relied on immunoSEQ multiplex PCR, and the TCRdb table lists in-frame clones only, not all of them. This table holds roughly 120,000 clones, 70% to 90% found once. This clone was recorded only once. Its antigen is unknown. Points from the study as a whole: Across spike, vaccine-associated CD4 TCRs were found, dominant at 160-218 and 743-854. Females outnumbered males among donors, who were mostly white British; clonal diversity was possibly underestimated. In all cases, repertoires were sampled only after the peak T cell response.

The CDR3 spans 14 residues. Trimming cost V 3 bases and J 1 base; bases outside gene matches: 2. Per the germline V gene, CDR1 is MDHEN and CDR2 is SYDVKM. The J gene is TRBJ1-2, the V gene TRBV28; TRBD1 matches at 7 bases. This material consisted of peripheral blood, taken on day 0 of AZD1222 vaccination. The sequence came from an adult in good health. The CDR3 region is CASSLDRSNYGYTF. CDR3 DNA sequence: TGTGCCAGCAGTTTGGACAGGAGTAACTATGGCTACACCTTC.